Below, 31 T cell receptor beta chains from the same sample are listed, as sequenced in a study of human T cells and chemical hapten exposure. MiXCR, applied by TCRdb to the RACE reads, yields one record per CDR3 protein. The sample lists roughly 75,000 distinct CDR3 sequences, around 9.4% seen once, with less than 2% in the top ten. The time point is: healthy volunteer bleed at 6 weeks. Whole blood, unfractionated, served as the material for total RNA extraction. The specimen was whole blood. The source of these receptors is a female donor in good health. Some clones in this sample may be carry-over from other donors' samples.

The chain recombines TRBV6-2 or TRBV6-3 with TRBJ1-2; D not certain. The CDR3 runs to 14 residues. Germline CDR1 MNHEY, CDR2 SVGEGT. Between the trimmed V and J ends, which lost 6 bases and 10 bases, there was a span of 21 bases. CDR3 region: CASRYTDWGSDYTF. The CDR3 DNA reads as TGTGCCAGCAGATACACGGACTGGGGATCGGACTACACCTTC.

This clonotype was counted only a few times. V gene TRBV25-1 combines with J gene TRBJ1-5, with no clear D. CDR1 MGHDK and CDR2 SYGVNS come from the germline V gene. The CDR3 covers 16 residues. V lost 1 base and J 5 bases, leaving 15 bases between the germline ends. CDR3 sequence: CASSEFRSGRDQPQHF. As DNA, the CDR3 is TGTGCCAGCAGTGAATTTCGGTCTGGGCGCGATCAGCCCCAGCATTTT.

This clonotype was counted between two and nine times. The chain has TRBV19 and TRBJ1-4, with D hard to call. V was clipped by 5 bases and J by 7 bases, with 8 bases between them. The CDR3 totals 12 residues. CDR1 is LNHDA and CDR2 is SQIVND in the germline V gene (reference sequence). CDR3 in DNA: TGTGCCAGTAGTCCCCTCGGTGAAAAACTGTTTTTT. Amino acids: CASSPLGEKLFF.

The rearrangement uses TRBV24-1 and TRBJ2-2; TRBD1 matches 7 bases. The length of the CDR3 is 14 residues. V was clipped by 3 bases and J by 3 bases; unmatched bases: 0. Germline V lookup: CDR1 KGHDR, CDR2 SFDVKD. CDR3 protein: CATSDGTDTGELFF. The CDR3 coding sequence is TGTGCCACCAGTGATGGGACAGACACCGGGGAGCTGTTTTTT.

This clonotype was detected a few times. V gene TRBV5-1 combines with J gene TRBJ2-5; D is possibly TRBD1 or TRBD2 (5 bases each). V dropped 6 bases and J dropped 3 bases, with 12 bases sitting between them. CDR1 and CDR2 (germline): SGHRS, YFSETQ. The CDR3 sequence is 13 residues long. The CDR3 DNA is TGCGCCAGCACGCCGGGGCTAGAAGAGACCCAGTACTTC. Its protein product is CASTPGLEETQYF.

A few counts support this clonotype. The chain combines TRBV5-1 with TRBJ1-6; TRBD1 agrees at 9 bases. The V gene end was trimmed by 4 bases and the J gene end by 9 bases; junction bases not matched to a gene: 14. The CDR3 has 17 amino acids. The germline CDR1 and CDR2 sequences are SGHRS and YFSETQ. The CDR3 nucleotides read TGCGCCAGCAGCCCTGGGACAGGGAGTCGCCGTGGTTCACCCCTCCACTTT. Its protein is CASSPGTGSRRGSPLHF.

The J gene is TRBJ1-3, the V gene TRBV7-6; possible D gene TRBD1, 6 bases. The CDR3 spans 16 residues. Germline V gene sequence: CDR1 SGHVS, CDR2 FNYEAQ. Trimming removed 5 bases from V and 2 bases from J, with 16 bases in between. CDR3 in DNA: TGTGCCAGCAGCCCAGGGGCTGGGTCCGCTGGAAACACCATATATTTT. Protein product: CASSPGAGSAGNTIYF.

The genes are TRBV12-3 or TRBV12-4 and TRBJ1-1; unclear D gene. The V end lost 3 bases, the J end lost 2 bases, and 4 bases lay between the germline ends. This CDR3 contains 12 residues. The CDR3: CASSFVNTEAFF. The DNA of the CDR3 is TGTGCCAGCAGTTTCGTCAACACTGAAGCTTTCTTT.

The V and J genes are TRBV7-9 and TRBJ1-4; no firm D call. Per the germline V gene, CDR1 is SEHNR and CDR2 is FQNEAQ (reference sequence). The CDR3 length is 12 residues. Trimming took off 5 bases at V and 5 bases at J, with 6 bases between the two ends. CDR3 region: CASSPDNEKLFF. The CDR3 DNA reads TGTGCCAGCAGCCCAGACAATGAAAAACTGTTTTTT.

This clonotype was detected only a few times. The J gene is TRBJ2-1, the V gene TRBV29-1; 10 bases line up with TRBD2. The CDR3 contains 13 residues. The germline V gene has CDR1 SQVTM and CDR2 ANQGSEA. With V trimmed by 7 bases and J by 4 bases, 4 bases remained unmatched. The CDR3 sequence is CSAVSGGYNEQFF. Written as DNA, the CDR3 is TGCAGCGCCGTTAGCGGGGGGTACAATGAGCAGTTCTTC.

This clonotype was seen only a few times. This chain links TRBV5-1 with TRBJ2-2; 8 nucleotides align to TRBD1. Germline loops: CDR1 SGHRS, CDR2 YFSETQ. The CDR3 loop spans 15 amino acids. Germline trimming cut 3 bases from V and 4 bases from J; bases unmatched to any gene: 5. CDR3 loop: CASSSGTGPTGELFF. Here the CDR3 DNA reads TGCGCCAGCAGCTCCGGGACAGGTCCCACCGGGGAGCTGTTTTTT. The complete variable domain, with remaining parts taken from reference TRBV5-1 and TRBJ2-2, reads KAGVTQTPRYLIKTRGQQVTLSCSPISGHRSVSWYQQTPGQGLQFLFEYFSETQRNKGNFPGRFSGRQFSNSRSEMNVSTLELGDSALYLCASSSGTGPTGELFFGEGSRLTVL.

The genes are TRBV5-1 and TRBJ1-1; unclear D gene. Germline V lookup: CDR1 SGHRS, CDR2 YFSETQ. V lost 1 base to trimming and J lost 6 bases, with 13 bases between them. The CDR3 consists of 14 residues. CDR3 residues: CASSLLAGIAEAFF. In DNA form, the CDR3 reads TGCGCCAGCAGCTTGTTGGCCGGGATTGCTGAAGCTTTCTTT.

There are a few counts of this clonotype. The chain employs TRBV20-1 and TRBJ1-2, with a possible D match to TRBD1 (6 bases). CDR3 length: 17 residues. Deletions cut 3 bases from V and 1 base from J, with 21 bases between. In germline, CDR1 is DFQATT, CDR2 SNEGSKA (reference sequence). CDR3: CSARGEGGQACNYGYTF. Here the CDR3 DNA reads TGCAGTGCTAGGGGCGAAGGGGGGCAGGCCTGTAACTATGGCTACACCTTC.

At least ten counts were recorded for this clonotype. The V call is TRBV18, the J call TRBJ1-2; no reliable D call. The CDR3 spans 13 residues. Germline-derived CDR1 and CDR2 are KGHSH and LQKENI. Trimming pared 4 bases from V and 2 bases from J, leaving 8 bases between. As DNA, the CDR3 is TGTGCCAGCTCACAAGGAGAGAACTATGGCTACACCTTC. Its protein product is CASSQGENYGYTF.

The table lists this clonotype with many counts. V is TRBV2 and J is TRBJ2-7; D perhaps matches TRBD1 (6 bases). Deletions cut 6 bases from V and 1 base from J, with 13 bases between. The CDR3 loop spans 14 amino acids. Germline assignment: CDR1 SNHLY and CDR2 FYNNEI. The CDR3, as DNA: TGTGCCAGCAGGAGGCAGGGGATATCCTACGAGCAGTACTTC. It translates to CASRRQGISYEQYF.

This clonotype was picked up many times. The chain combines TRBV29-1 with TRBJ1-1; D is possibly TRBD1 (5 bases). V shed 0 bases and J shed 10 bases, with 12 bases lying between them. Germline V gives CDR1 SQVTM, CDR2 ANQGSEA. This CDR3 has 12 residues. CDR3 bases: TGCAGCGTTGAAGATCTTCTGAGGGGAGCTTTCTTT. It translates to CSVEDLLRGAFF. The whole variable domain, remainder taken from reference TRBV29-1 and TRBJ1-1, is SAVISQKPSRDICQRGTSLTIQCQVDSQVTMMFWYRQQPGQSLTLIATANQGSEATYESGFVIDKFPISRPNLTFSTLTVSNMSPEDSSIYLCSVEDLLRGAFFGQGTRLTVV.

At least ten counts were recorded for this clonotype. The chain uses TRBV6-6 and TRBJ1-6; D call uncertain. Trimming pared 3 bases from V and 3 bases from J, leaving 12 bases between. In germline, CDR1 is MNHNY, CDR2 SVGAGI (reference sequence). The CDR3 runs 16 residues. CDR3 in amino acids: CASSYLPGNYNSPLHF. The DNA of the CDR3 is TGTGCCAGCAGTTATCTCCCCGGAAACTATAATTCACCCCTCCACTTT.

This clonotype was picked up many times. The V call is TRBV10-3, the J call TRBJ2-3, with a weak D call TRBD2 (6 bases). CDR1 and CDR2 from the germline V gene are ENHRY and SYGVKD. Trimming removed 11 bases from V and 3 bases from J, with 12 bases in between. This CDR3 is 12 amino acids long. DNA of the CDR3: TGTGCCGTACGGGGGTCAACAGATACGCAGTATTTT. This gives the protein CAVRGSTDTQYF.

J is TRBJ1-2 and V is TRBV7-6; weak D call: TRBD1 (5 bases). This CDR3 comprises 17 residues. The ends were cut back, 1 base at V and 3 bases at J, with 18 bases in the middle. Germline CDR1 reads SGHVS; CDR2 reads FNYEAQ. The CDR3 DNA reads TGTGCCAGCAGCTTAGGGACACGAACCCATCTTCACTATGGCTACACCTTC. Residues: CASSLGTRTHLHYGYTF. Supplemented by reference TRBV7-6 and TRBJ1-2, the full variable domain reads GAGVSQSPRYKVTKRGQDVALRCDPISGHVSLYWYRQALGQGPEFLTYFNYEAQQDKSGLPNDRFSAERPEGSISTLTIQRTEQRDSAMYRCASSLGTRTHLHYGYTFGSGTRLTVV.

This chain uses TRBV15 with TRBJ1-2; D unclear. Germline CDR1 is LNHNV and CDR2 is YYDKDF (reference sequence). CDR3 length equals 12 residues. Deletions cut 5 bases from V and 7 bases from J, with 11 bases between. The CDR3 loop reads CATSGAFGGYTF. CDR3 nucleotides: TGTGCCACCAGCGGAGCGTTTGGTGGCTACACCTTC. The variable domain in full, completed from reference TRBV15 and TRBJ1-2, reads DAMVIQNPRYQVTQFGKPVTLSCSQTLNHNVMYWYQQKSSQAPKLLFHYYDKDFNNEADTPDNFQSRRPNTSFCFLDIRSPGLGDTAMYLCATSGAFGGYTFGSGTRLTVV.

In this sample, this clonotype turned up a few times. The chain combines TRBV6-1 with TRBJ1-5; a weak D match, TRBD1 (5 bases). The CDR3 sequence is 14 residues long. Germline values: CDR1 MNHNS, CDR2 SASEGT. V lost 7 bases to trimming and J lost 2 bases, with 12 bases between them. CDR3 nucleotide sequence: TGTGCCAGCAATGTCAACAGGCGCAATCAGCCCCAGCATTTT. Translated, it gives CASNVNRRNQPQHF.

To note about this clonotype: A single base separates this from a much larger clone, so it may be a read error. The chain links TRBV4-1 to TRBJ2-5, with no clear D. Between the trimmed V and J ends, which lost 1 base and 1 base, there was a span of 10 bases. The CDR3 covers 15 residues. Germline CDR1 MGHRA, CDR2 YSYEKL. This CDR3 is CASSQAGDLQETQYF. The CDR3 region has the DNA TGCGCCAGCAGCCAAGCCGGCGACCTCCAAGAGACCCAGTACTTC.

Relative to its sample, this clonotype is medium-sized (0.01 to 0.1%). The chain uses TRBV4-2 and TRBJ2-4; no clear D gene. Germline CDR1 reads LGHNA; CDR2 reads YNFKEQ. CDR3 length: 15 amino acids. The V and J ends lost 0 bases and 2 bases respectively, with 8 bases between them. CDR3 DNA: TGTGCCAGCAGCCAAGATAGGGTGACCAAAAACATTCAGTACTTC. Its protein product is CASSQDRVTKNIQYF.

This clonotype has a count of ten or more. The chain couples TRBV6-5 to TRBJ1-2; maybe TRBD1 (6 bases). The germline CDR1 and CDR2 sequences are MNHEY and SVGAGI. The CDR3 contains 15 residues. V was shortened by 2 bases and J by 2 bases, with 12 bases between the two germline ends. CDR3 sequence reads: CASSYTDRINYGYTF. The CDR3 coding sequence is TGTGCCAGCAGTTACACGGACAGAATAAACTATGGCTACACCTTC.

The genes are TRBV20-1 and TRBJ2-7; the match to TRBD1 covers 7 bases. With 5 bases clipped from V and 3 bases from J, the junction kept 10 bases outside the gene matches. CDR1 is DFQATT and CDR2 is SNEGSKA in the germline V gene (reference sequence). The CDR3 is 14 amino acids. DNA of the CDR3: TGCAGTGCTGGAAGACAGGGTTCGGTCTACGAGCAGTACTTC. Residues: CSAGRQGSVYEQYF.

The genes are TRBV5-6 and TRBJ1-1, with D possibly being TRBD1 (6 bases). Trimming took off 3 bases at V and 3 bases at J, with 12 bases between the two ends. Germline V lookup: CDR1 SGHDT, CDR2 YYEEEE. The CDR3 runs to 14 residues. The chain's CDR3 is CASSWGPADTEAFF. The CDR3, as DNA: TGTGCCAGCAGCTGGGGGCCGGCGGACACTGAAGCTTTCTTT.

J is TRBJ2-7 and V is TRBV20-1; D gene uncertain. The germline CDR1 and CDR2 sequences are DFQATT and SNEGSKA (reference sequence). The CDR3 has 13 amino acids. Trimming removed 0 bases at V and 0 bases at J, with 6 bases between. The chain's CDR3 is CSARDADSYEQYF. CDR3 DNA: TGCAGTGCTAGAGATGCAGACTCCTACGAGCAGTACTTC.

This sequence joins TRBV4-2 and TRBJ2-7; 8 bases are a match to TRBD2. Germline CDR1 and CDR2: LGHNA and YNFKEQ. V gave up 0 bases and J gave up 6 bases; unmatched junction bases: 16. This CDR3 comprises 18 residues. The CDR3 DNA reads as TGTGCCAGCAGCCAAGACCCCTCAGGGACTAGGGCGGCCGGCGAGCAGTACTTC. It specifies CASSQDPSGTRAAGEQYF.

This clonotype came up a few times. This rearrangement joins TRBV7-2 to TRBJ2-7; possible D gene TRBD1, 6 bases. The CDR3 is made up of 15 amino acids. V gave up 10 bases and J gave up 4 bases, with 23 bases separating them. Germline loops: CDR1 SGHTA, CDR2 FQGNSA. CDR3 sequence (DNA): TGTGCCACTCGAATACCAGGGACACAAACTTACGAGCAGTACTTC. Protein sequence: CATRIPGTQTYEQYF.

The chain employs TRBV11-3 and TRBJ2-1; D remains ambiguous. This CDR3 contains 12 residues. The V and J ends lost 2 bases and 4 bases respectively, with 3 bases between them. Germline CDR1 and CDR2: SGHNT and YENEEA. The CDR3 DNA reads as TGTGCCAGCAGCTTAAGGTACAATGAGCAGTTCTTC. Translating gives CASSLRYNEQFF.

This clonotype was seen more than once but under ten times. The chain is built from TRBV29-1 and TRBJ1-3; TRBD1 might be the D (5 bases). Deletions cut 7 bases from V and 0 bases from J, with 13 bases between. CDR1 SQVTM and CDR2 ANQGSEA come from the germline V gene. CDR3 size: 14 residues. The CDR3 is CSAVGGSSGNTIYF. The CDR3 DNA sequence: TGCAGCGCCGTTGGGGGTAGCTCTGGAAACACCATATATTTT.